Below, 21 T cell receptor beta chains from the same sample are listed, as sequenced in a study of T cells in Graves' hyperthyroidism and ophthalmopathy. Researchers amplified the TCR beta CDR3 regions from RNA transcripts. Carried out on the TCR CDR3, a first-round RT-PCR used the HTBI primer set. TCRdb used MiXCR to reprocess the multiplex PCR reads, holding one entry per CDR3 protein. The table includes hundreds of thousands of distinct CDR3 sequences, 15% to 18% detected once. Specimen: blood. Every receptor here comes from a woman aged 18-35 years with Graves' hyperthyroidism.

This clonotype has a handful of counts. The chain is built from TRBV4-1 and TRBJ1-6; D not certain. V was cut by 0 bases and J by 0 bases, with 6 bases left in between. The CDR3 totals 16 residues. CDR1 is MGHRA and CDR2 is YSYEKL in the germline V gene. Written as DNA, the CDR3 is TGCGCCAGCAGCCAAGATCCGAGCTCCTATAATTCACCCCTCCACTTT. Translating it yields CASSQDPSSYNSPLHF.

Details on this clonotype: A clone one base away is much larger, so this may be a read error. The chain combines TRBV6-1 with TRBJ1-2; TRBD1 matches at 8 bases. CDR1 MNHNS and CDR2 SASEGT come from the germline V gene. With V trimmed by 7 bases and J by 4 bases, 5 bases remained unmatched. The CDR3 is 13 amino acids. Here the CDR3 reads CASIAGGTYGYTF. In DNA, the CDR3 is TGTGCCAGCATCGCAGGGGGCACCTATGGCTACACCTTC.

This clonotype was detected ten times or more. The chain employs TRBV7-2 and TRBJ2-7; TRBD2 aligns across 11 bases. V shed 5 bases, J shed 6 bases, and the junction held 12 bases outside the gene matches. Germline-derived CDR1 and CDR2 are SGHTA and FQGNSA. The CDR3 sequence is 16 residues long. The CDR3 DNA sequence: TGTGCCAGCAGCGTACGAACTAGCGGGGGTCTGCTCGAGCAGTACTTC. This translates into CASSVRTSGGLLEQYF. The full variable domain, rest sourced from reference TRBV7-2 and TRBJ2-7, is GAGVSQSPSNKVTEKGKDVELRCDPISGHTALYWYRQSLGQGLEFLIYFQGNSAPDKSGLPSDRFSAERTGGSVSTLTIQRTQQEDSAVYLCASSVRTSGGLLEQYFGPGTRLTVT.

Here the CDR3 DNA reads TGCGCCAGCAGTGATAGCCAGAACTATGGCTACACCTTC. Protein product: CASSDSQNYGYTF. The chain links TRBV10-2 to TRBJ1-2; no clear D. V dropped 3 bases and J dropped 2 bases, with 7 bases sitting between them. CDR3 length: 13 residues. Germline CDR1 is WSHSY and CDR2 is SAAADI.

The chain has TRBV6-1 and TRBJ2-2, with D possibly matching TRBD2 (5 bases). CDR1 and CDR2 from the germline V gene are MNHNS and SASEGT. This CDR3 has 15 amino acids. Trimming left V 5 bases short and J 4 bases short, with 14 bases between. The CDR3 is CASSLTGLGTGELFF. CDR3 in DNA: TGTGCCAGCAGTTTGACGGGGTTGGGCACCGGGGAGCTGTTTTTT.

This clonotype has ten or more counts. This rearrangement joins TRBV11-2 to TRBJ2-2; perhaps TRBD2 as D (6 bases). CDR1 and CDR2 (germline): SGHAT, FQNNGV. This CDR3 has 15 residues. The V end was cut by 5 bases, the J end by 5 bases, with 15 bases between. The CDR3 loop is CASSRGGSGTGELFF. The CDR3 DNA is TGTGCCAGCAGCCGTGGGGGGAGCGGAACCGGGGAGCTGTTTTTT.

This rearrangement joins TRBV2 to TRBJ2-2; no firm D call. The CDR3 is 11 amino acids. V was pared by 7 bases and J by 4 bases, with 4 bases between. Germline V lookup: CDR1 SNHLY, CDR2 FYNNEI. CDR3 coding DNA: TGTGCCAGCAAAGCCACCGGGGAGCTGTTTTTT. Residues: CASKATGELFF. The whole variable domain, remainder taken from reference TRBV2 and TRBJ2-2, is EPEVTQTPSHQVTQMGQEVILRCVPISNHLYFYWYRQILGQKVEFLVSFYNNEISEKSEIFDDQFSVERPDGSNFTLKIRSTKLEDSAMYFCASKATGELFFGEGSRLTVL.

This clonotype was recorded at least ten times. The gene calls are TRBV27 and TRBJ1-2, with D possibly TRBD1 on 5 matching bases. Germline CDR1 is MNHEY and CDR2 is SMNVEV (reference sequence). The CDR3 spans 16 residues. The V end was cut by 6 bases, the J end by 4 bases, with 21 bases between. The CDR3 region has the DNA TGTGCCAGCAGACGGGGGGAGGGGACCCTTGGCTATGGCTACACCTTC. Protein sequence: CASRRGEGTLGYGYTF.

Here the CDR3 reads CASSQDGQRSYNEQFF. The CDR3 DNA sequence: TGCGCCAGCAGCCAAGACGGACAGAGGTCCTACAATGAGCAGTTCTTC. The gene calls are TRBV4-3 and TRBJ2-1, with D perhaps TRBD1 (6 bases). Per germline, CDR1 LGHNA and CDR2 YSLEER. V lost 0 bases and J 1 base, leaving 10 bases between the germline ends. The CDR3 totals 16 residues.

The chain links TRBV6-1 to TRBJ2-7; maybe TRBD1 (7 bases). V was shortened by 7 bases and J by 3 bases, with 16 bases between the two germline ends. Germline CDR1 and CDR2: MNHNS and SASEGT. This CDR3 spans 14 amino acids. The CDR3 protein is CASTPGGTHYEQYF. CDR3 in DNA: TGTGCCAGCACCCCAGGGGGGACACACTACGAGCAGTACTTC.

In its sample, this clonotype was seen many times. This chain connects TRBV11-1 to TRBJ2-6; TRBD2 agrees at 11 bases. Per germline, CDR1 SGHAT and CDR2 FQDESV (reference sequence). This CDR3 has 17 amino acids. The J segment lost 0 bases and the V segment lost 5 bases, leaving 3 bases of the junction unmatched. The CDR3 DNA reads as TGTGCCAGCAGCAAACTAGCGGGAGCCTCTGGGGCCAACGTCCTGACTTTC. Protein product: CASSKLAGASGANVLTF.

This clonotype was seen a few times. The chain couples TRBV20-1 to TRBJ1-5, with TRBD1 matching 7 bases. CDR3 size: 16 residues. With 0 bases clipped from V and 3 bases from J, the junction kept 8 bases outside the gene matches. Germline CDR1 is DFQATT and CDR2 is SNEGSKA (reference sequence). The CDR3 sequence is CSARDGARGDNQPQHF. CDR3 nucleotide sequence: TGCAGTGCTAGAGATGGTGCCAGGGGGGACAATCAGCCCCAGCATTTT.

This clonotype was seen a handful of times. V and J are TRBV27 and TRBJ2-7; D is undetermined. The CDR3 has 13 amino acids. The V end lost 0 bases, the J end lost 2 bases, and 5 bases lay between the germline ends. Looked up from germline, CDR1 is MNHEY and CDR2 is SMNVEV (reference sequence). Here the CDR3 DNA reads TGTGCCAGCAGTTTATCCCTTACCTACGAGCAGTACTTC. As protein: CASSLSLTYEQYF.

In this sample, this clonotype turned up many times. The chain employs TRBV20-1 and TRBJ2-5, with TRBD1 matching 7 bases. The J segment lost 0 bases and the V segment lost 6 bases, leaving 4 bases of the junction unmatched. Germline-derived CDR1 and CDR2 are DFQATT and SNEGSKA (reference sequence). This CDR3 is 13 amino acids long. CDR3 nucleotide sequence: TGCAGTGCGCCCGGGACAGACCAAGAGACCCAGTACTTC. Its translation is CSAPGTDQETQYF.

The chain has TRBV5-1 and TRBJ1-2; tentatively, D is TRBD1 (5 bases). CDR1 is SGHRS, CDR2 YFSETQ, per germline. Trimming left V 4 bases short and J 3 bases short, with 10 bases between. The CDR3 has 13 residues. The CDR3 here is CASSGGTDYGYTF. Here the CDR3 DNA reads TGCGCCAGCAGCGGCGGGACCGACTATGGCTACACCTTC.

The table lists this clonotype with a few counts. The CDR3 loop reads CASSPRDGFRTQYF. CDR3 DNA: TGTGCCAGCAGCCCCAGGGACGGCTTTCGGACCCAGTACTTC. V usage is TRBV7-6 and J usage is TRBJ2-5; either TRBD1 or TRBD2 may supply D (5 bases each). Trimming left V 5 bases short and J 7 bases short, with 17 bases between. The CDR3 is 14 residues long. Germline V gives CDR1 SGHVS, CDR2 FNYEAQ.

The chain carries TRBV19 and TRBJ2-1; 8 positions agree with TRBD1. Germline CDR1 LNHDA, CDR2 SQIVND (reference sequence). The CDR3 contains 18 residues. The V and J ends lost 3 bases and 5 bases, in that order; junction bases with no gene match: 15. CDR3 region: CASSIHLGQGDTNNEQFF. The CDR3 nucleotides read TGTGCCAGTAGTATTCACCTTGGACAGGGCGATACAAACAATGAGCAGTTCTTC.

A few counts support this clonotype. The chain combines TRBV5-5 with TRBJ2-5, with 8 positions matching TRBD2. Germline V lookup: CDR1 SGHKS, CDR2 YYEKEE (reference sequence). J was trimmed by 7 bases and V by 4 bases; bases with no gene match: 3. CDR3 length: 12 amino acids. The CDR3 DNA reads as TGTGCCAGCAGCCCGGGGGGGGTGACCCAGTACTTC. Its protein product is CASSPGGVTQYF.

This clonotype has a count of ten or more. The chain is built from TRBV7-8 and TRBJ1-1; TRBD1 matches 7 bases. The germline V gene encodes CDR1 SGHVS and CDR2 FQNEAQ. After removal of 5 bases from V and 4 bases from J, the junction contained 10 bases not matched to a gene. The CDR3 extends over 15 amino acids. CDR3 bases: TGTGCCAGCAGCCCCCAGGGGGTGGTGGCCACTGAAGCTTTCTTT. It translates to CASSPQGVVATEAFF.

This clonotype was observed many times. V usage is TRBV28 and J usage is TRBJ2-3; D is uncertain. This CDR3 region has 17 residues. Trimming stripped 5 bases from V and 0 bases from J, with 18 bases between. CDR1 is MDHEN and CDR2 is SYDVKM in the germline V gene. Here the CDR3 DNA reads TGTGCCAGCAGTCAATACGGACCCTTTCCTAGCACAGATACGCAGTATTTT. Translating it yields CASSQYGPFPSTDTQYF. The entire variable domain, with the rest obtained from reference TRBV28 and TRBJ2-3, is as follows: DVKVTQSSRYLVKRTGEKVFLECVQDMDHENMFWYRQDPGLGLRLIYFSYDVKMKEKGDIPEGYSVSREKKERFSLILESASTNQTSMYLCASSQYGPFPSTDTQYFGPGTRLTVL.

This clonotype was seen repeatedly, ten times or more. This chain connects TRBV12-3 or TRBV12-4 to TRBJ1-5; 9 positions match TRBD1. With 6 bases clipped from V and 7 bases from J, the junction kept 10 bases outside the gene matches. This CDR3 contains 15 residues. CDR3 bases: TGTGCCAGCAGCAAACAGGGGGCCTCCAGACAGCCCCAGCATTTT. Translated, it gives CASSKQGASRQPQHF.